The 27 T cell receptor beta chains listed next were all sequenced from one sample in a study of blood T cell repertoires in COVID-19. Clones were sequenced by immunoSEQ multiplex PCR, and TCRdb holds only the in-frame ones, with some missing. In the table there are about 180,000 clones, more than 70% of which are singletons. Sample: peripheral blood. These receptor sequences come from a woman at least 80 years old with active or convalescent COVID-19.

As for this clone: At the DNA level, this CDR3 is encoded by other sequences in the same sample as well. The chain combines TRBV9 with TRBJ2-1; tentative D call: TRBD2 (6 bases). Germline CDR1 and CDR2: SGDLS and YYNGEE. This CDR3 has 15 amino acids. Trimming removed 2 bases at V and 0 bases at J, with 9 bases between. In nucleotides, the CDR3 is TGTGCCAGCAGCGTTTCCGGGAGCTCCTACAATGAGCAGTTCTTC. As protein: CASSVSGSSYNEQFF.

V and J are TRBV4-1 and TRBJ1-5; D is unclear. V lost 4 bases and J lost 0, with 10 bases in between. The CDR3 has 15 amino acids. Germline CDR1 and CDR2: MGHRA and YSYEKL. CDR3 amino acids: CASSRQINSNQPQHF. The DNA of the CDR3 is TGCGCCAGCAGCCGGCAGATTAATAGCAATCAGCCCCAGCATTTT.

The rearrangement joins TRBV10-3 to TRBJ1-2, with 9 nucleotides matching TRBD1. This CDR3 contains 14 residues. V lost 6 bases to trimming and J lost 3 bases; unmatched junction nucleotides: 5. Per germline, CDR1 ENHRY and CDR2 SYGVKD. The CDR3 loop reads CAIRARTGDYGYTF. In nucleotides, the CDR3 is TGTGCCATCAGGGCGCGGACAGGGGACTATGGCTACACCTTC.

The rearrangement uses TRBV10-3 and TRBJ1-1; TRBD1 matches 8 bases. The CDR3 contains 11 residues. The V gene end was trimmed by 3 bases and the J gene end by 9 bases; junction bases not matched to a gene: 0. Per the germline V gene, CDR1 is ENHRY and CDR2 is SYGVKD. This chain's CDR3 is CAISDRGQAFF. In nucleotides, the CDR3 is TGTGCCATCAGTGACAGGGGGCAAGCTTTCTTT.

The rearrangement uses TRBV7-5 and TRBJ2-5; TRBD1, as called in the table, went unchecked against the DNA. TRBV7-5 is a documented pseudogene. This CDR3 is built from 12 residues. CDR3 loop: CARSPPGHRQYF. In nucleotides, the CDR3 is TGTGCCAGAAGCCCTCCAGGGCATCGCCAGTACTTC.

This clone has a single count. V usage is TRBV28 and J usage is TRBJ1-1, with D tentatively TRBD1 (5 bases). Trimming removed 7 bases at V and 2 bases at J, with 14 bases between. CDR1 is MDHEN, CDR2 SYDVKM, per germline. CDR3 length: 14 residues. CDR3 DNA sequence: TGTGCCAGCACCCGGGGCGGGAGAAACACTGAAGCTTTCTTT. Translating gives CASTRGGRNTEAFF.

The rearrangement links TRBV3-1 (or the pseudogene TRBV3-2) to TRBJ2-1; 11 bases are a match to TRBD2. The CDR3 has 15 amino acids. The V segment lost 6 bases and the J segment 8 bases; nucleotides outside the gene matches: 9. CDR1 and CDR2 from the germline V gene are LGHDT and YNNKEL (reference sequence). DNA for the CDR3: TGTGCCAGCAGGATAGCGGGAGGGCCTTCGGATGAGCAGTTCTTC. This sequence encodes CASRIAGGPSDEQFF.

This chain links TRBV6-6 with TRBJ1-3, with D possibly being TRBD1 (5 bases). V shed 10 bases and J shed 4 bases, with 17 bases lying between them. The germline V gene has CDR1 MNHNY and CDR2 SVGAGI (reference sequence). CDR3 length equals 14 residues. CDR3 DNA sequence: TGTGCCACCCTTGGGGACTCAAGAGGAAACACCATATATTTT. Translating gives CATLGDSRGNTIYF.

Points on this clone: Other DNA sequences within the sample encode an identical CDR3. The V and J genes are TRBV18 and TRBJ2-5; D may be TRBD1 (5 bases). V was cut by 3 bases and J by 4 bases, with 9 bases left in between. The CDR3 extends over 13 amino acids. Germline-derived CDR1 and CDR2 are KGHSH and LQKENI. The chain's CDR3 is CASSPQGGETQYF. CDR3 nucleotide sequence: TGTGCCAGCTCACCTCAGGGTGGAGAGACCCAGTACTTC. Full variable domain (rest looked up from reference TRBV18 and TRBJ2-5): NAGVMQNPRHLVRRRGQEARLRCSPMKGHSHVYWYRQLPEEGLKFMVYLQKENIIDESGMPKERFSAEFPKEGPSILRIQQVVRGDSAAYFCASSPQGGETQYFGPGTRLLVL.

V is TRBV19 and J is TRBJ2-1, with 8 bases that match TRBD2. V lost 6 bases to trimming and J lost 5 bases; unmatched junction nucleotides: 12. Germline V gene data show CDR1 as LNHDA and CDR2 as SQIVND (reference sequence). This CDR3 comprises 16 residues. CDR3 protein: CASRKIGGTRDNEQFF. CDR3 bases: TGTGCCAGTAGGAAAATAGGGGGGACTAGGGACAATGAGCAGTTCTTC.

CDR3 loop: CASGIPPGPQHF. CDR3 coding DNA: TGTGCTAGTGGAATCCCCCCGGGGCCCCAGCATTTT. The V gene is TRBV12-5, the J gene TRBJ1-5, with D hard to call. V shed 6 bases and J shed 9 bases, with 12 bases lying between them. CDR3 length: 12 residues. Germline V gene lookup returns CDR1 LGHNT and CDR2 FRNRAP.

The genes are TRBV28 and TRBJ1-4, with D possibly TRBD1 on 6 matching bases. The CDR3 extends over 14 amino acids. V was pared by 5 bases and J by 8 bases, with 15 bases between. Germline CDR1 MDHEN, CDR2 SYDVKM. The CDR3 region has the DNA TGTGCCAGCAGTGGGGGGGGCTTGCGGGAAAAACTGTTTTTT. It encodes CASSGGGLREKLFF.

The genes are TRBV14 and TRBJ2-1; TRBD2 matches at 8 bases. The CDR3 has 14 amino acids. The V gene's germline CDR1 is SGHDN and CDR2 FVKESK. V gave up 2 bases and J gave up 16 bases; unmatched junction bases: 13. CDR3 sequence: CASSQNPDAGGAFF. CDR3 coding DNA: TGTGCCAGCAGCCAAAATCCGGACGCGGGGGGAGCATTCTTC. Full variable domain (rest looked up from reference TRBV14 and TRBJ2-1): EAGVTQFPSHSVIEKGQTVTLRCDPISGHDNLYWYRRVMGKEIKFLLHFVKESKQDESGMPNNRFLAERTGGTYSTLKVQPAELEDSGVYFCASSQNPDAGGAFFGPGTRLTVL.

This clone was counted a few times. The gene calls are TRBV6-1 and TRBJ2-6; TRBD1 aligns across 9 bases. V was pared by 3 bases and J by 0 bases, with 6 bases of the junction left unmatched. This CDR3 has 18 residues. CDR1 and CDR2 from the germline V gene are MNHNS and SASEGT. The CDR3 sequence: CASSDRDRDDSGANVLTF. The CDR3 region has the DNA TGTGCCAGCAGTGACCGGGACAGGGACGACTCTGGGGCCAACGTCCTGACTTTC.

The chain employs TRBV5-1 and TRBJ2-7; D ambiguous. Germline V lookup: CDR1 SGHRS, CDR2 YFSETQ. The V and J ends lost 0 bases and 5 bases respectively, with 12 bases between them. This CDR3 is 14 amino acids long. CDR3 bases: TGCGCCAGCAGCTTGGGACCAGACACCAACGAGCAGTACTTC. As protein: CASSLGPDTNEQYF. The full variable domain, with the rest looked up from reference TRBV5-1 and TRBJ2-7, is KAGVTQTPRYLIKTRGQQVTLSCSPISGHRSVSWYQQTPGQGLQFLFEYFSETQRNKGNFPGRFSGRQFSNSRSEMNVSTLELGDSALYLCASSLGPDTNEQYFGPGTRLTVT.

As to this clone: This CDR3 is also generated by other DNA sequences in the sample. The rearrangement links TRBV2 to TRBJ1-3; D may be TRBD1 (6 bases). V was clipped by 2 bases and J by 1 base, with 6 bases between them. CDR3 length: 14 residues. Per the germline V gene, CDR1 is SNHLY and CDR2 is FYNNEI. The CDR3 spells CASSEQGSGNTIYF. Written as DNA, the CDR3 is TGTGCCAGCAGTGAACAGGGGTCTGGAAACACCATATATTTT. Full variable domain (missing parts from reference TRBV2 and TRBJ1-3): EPEVTQTPSHQVTQMGQEVILRCVPISNHLYFYWYRQILGQKVEFLVSFYNNEISEKSEIFDDQFSVERPDGSNFTLKIRSTKLEDSAMYFCASSEQGSGNTIYFGEGSWLTVV.

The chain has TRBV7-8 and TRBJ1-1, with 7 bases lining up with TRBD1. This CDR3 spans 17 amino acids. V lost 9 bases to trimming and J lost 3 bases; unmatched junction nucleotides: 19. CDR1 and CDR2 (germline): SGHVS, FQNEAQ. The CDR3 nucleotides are TGTGCCAGTAAACCCAAATGGACAGGTGGAAGAGACACTGAAGCTTTCTTT. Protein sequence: CASKPKWTGGRDTEAFF.

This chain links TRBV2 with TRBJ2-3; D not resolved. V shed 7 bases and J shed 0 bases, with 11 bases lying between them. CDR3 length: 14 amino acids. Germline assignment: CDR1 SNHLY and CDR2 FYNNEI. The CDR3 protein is CASNSGTSTDTQYF. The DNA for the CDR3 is TGTGCCAGCAACAGTGGAACTAGCACAGATACGCAGTATTTT.

The CDR3 bases are TGTGCCACCAGCGGTCGAAGCGACTCCTACAATGAGCAGTTCTTC. Its protein product is CATSGRSDSYNEQFF. The chain employs TRBV15 and TRBJ2-1; D not resolved. This CDR3 spans 15 amino acids. Germline loops: CDR1 LNHNV, CDR2 YYDKDF (reference sequence). V lost 5 bases to trimming and J lost 0 bases, with 11 bases between them.

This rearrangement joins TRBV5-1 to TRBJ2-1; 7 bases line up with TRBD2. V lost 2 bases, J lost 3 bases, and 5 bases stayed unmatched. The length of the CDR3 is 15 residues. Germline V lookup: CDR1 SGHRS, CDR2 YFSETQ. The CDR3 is CASSFGASGYNEQFF. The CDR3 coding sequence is TGCGCCAGCAGCTTCGGGGCTAGCGGCTACAATGAGCAGTTCTTC. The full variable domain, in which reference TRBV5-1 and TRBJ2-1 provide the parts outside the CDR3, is KAGVTQTPRYLIKTRGQQVTLSCSPISGHRSVSWYQQTPGQGLQFLFEYFSETQRNKGNFPGRFSGRQFSNSRSEMNVSTLELGDSALYLCASSFGASGYNEQFFGPGTRLTVL.

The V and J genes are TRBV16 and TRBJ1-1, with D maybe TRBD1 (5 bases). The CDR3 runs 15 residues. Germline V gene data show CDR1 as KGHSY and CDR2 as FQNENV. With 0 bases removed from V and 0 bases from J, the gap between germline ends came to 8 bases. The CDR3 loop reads CASSQSAGMNTEAFF. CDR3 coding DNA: TGTGCCAGCAGCCAATCGGCAGGGATGAACACTGAAGCTTTCTTT.

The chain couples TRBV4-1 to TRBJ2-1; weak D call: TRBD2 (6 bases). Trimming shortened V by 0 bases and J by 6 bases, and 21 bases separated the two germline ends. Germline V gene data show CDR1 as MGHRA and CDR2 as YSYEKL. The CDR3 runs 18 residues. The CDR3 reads CASSQEAGPGLAFNEQFF. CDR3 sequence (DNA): TGCGCCAGCAGCCAAGAGGCCGGACCGGGACTGGCCTTCAATGAGCAGTTCTTC.

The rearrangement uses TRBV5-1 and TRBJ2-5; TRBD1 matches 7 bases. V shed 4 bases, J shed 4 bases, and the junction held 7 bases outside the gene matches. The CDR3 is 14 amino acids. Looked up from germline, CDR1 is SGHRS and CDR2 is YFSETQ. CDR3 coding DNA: TGCGCCAGCAGCGTCGACAGGGTAGTAGAGACCCAGTACTTC. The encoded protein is CASSVDRVVETQYF.

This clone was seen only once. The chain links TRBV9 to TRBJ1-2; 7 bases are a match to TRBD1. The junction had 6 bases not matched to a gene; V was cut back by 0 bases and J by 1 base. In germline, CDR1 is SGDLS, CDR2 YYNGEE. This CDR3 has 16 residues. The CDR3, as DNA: TGTGCCAGCAGCGTAGGGACAGGTCGAGATAACTATGGCTACACCTTC. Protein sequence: CASSVGTGRDNYGYTF. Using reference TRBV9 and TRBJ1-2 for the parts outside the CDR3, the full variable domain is DSGVTQTPKHLITATGQRVTLRCSPRSGDLSVYWYQQSLDQGLQFLIQYYNGEERAKGNILERFSAQQFPDLHSELNLSSLELGDSALYFCASSVGTGRDNYGYTFGSGTRLTVV.

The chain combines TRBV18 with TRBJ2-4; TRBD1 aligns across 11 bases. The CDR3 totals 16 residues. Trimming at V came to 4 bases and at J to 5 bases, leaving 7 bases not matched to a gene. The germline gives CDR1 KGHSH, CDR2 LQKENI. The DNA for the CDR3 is TGTGCCAGCTCACTATCCGGGACAGGGGGAGAAAACATTCAGTACTTC. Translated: CASSLSGTGGENIQYF.

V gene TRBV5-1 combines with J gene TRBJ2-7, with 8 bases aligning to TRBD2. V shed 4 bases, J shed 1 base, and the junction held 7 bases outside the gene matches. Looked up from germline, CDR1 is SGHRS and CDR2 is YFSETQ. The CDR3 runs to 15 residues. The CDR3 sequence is CASSREGGDSYEQYF. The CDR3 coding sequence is TGCGCCAGCAGCCGGGAGGGGGGGGATTCCTACGAGCAGTACTTC.

In nucleotides, the CDR3 is TGTGCCAGTAGTATCGTGGACAGCCAAGAGACCCAGTACTTC. Protein product: CASSIVDSQETQYF. V is TRBV19 and J is TRBJ2-5, with TRBD1 as a possible D gene (6 bases). CDR1 is LNHDA, CDR2 SQIVND, per germline (reference sequence). The CDR3 extends over 14 amino acids. The germline V and J ends were trimmed by 3 bases and 1 base, with 9 bases remaining between them.